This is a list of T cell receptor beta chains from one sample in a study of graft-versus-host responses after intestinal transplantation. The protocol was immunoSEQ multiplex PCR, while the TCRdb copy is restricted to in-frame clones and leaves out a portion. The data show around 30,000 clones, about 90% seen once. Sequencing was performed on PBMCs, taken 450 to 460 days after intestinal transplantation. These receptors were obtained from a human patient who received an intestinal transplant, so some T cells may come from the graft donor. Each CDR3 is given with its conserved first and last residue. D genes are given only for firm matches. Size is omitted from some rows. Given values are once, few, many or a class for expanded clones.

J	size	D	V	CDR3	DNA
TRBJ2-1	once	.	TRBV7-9	CASSLGSVWSSYNEQFF	TGTGCCAGCAGCTTAGGTAGCGTCTGGAGCTCCTACAATGAGCAGTTCTTC
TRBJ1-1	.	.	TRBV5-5	CASSLVHIGLEAFF	TGTGCCAGCAGCTTGGTTCATATAGGGCTTGAAGCTTTCTTT
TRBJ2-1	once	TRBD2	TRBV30	CAWRGSGRSEFF	TGTGCCTGGAGGGGTAGCGGGAGATCTGAGTTCTTC
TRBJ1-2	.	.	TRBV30	CAWSGENYGYTF	TGTGCCTGGAGTGGCGAGAACTATGGCTACACCTTC
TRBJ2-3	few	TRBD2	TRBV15	CATSGDPLALITDTQYF	TGTGCCACCAGCGGAGACCCACTAGCGTTGATAACAGATACGCAGTATTTT
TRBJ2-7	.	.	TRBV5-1	CASRFTSNYEQYF	TGCGCCAGCCGATTTACCTCCAACTACGAGCAGTACTTC
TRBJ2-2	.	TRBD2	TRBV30	CAWSATIGTSGGELFF	TGTGCCTGGAGTGCAACTATTGGGACTAGCGGGGGGGAGCTGTTTTTT
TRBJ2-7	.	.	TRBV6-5	CASKKTGSPYEQYF	TGTGCCAGCAAAAAAACAGGGTCTCCCTACGAGCAGTACTTC
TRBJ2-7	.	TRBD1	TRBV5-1	CASRSGGTYEQYF	TGCGCCAGCAGATCAGGGGGCACCTACGAGCAGTACTTC
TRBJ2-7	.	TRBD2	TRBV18	CASSPKPAGGGVEQYF	TGTGCCAGCTCACCAAAGCCGGCGGGAGGCGGGGTCGAGCAGTACTTC
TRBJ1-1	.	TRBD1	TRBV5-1	CASRPTGNAEAFF	TGCGCCAGCAGGCCGACAGGGAATGCTGAAGCTTTCTTT
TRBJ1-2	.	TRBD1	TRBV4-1	CASSLRSGTGGYGYTF	TGCGCCAGCAGCTTACGCTCCGGGACAGGAGGCTATGGCTACACCTTC
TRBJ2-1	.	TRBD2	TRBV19	CASSISSGDYNEQFF	TGTGCCAGTAGTATATCTAGCGGGGACTACAATGAGCAGTTCTTC
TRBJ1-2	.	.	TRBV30	CAWSVSSGTGYTF	TGTGCCTGGAGTGTATCCTCAGGGACCGGCTACACCTTC
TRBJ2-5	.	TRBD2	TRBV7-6	CASSSLAGEEETQYF	TGTGCCAGCAGCTCCTTGGCGGGGGAGGAGGAGACCCAGTACTTC
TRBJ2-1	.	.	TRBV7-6	CASSLILGGREQFF	TGTGCCAGCAGCTTGATCCTAGGAGGGCGAGAGCAGTTCTTC
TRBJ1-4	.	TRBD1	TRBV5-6	CASSRTGTGIEKLFF	TGTGCCAGCAGCCGAACCGGGACAGGGATTGAAAAACTGTTTTTT
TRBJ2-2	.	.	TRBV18	CASSPQKGLTGELFF	TGTGCCAGCTCACCACAGAAGGGGCTGACCGGGGAGCTGTTTTTT
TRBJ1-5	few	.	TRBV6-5	CASSPRDRHF	TGTGCCAGCAGCCCCCGGGACCGGCATTTT
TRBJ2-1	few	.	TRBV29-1	CSVAGTPYNEQFF	TGCAGCGTTGCTGGGACTCCTTACAATGAGCAGTTCTTC
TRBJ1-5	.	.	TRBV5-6	CASSLTGQFSNQPQHF	TGTGCCAGCAGCTTGACGGGACAATTTAGCAATCAGCCCCAGCATTTT
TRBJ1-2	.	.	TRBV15	CATSRDNREASYTF	TGTGCCACCAGCAGAGATAACAGGGAGGCGAGCTACACCTTC
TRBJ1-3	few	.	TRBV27	CASSSLQRVSGNTIYF	TGTGCCAGCAGTTCTTTGCAACGGGTCTCTGGAAACACCATATATTTT
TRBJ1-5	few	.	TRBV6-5	CASSETVNQPQHF	TGTGCCAGCAGTGAAACAGTCAATCAGCCCCAGCATTTT
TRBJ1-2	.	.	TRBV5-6	CASSLAGYGYTF	TGTGCCAGCAGCTTAGCAGGGTATGGCTACACCTTC
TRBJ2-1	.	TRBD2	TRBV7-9	CASSILAGGWNEQFF	TGTGCCAGCAGCATACTAGCGGGGGGTTGGAATGAGCAGTTCTTC
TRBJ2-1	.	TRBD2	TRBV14	CASSQGQRGSYNEQFF	TGTGCCAGCAGCCAAGGACAGCGGGGCTCCTACAATGAGCAGTTCTTC
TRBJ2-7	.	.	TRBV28	CASRPESGEQYF	TGTGCCAGCAGGCCCGAGTCCGGCGAGCAGTACTTC
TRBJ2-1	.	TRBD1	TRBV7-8	CASSRKDRFIKDEQFF	TGTGCCAGCAGCAGAAAGGACAGGTTTATTAAGGATGAGCAGTTCTTC
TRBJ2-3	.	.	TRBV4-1	CASSQGASTADTQYF	TGCGCCAGCAGCCAAGGGGCTAGCACTGCAGATACGCAGTATTTT
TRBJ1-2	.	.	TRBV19	CASSGQGDYGYTF	TGTGCCAGTAGTGGGCAGGGAGACTATGGCTACACCTTC
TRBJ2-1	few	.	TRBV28	CASSSRTGRDEQFF	TGTGCCAGCAGTTCACGGACAGGGAGGGATGAGCAGTTCTTC
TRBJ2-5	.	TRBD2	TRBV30	CAWSSGTSGVSQYF	TGTGCCTGGAGTTCGGGGACTAGCGGGGTGAGCCAGTACTTC
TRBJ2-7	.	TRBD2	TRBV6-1	CASRGTSGSLYEQYF	TGTGCCAGCAGAGGGACTAGCGGGAGTCTGTACGAGCAGTACTTC
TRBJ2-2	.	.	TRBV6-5	CASNLDRNTGELFF	TGTGCCAGCAACCTGGACAGGAACACCGGGGAGCTGTTTTTT
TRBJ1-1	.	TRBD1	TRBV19	CASRDRQGSRRTEAFF	TGTGCCAGTAGAGATCGACAGGGGTCTAGGCGCACTGAAGCTTTCTTT
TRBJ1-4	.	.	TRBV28	CASTVPGREKLFF	TGTGCCAGCACCGTCCCCGGAAGGGAAAAACTGTTTTTT
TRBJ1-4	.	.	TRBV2	CASRGEWPQGSNEKLFF	TGTGCCAGCAGGGGCGAGTGGCCTCAGGGGAGTAATGAAAAACTGTTTTTT
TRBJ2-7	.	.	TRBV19	CASSMGRSYEQYF	TGTGCCAGTAGTATGGGGCGGTCCTACGAGCAGTACTTC
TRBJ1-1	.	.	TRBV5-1	CASSLGARANTEAFF	TGCGCCAGCAGCTTGGGGGCCAGGGCGAACACTGAAGCTTTCTTT
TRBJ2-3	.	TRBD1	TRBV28	CASSSSRDSEDTQYF	TGTGCCAGCAGTTCGTCCCGGGACAGCGAGGATACGCAGTATTTT
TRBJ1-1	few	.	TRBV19	CASRPQVNTEAFF	TGTGCCAGTAGGCCTCAGGTTAACACTGAAGCTTTCTTT
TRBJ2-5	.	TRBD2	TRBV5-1	CASSYRRPGGETQYF	TGCGCCAGCAGCTACAGACGCCCGGGGGGGGAGACCCAGTACTTC
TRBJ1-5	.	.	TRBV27	CASSSTPVQPQHF	TGTGCCAGCAGTTCTACCCCTGTCCAGCCCCAGCATTTT
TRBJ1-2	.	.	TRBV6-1	CASRRDTNNYGYTF	TGTGCCAGCAGGAGAGACACAAATAACTATGGCTACACCTTC
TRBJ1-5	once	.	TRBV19	CASSGRGSNQPQHF	TGTGCCAGTAGTGGCCGGGGTAGCAATCAGCCCCAGCATTTT
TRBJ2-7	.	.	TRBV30	CAREGEKQYF	TGTGCCCGTGAAGGGGAAAAGCAGTACTTC
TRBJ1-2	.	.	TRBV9	CASSGADHYGYTF	TGTGCCAGCAGCGGAGCGGACCACTATGGCTACACCTTC
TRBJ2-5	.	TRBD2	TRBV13	CASSPKTSGSGEAQYF	TGTGCCAGCAGCCCAAAGACTAGCGGGAGTGGAGAGGCCCAGTACTTC
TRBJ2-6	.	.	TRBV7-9	CASSPTVPGANVLTF	TGTGCCAGCAGCCCGACAGTTCCTGGGGCCAACGTCCTGACTTTC
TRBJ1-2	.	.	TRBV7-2	CASRGTPAGGGYTF	TGTGCCAGCAGGGGGACTCCCGCGGGCGGTGGCTACACCTTC
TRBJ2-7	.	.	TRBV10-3	CAISDPAPLHEQYF	TGTGCCATCAGTGACCCGGCCCCCCTCCACGAGCAGTACTTC
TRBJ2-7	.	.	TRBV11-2	CASSPAPGSLDEQYF	TGTGCCAGCAGCCCCGCCCCAGGTTCCTTGGACGAGCAGTACTTC
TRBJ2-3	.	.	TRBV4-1	CASSFPPGGNTDTQYF	TGCGCCAGCAGCTTTCCACCCGGAGGTAACACAGATACGCAGTATTTT
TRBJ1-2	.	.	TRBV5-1	CASSQEGTWGPSNYGYTF	TGCGCCAGCAGCCAAGAAGGTACCTGGGGGCCTTCGAACTATGGCTACACCTTC
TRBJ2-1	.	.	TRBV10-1	CASSESAGDYNEQFF	TGCGCCAGCAGTGAGTCGGCAGGGGATTACAATGAGCAGTTCTTC
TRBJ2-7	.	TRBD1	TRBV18	CASSPGTGPYEQYF	TGTGCCAGCTCACCAGGGACAGGGCCCTACGAGCAGTACTTC
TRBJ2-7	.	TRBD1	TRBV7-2	CASSLGTGPYEQYF	TGTGCCAGCAGTCTTGGGACAGGTCCCTACGAGCAGTACTTC
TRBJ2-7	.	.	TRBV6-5	CASSYSGGVYEQYF	TGTGCCAGCAGTTACTCAGGGGGGGTCTACGAGCAGTACTTC